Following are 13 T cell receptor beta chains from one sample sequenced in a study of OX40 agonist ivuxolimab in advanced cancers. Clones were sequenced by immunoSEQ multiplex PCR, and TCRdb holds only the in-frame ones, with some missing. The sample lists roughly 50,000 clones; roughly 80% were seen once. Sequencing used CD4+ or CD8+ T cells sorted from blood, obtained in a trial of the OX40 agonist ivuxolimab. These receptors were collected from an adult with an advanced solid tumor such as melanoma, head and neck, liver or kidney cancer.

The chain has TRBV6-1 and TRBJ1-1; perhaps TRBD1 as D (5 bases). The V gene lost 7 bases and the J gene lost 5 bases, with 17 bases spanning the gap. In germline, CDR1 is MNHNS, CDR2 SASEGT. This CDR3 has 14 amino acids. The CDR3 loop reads CASNYRGIATEAFF. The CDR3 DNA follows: TGTGCCAGCAATTACCGGGGGATCGCTACTGAAGCTTTCTTT.

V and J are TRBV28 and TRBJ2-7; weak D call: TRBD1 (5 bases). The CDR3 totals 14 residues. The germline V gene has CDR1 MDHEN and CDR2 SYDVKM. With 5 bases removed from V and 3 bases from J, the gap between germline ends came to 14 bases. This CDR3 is CASSGANGLYEQYF. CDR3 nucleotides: TGTGCCAGCAGTGGGGCCAACGGGCTCTACGAGCAGTACTTC. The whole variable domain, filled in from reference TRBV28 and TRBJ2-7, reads DVKVTQSSRYLVKRTGEKVFLECVQDMDHENMFWYRQDPGLGLRLIYFSYDVKMKEKGDIPEGYSVSREKKERFSLILESASTNQTSMYLCASSGANGLYEQYFGPGTRLTVT.

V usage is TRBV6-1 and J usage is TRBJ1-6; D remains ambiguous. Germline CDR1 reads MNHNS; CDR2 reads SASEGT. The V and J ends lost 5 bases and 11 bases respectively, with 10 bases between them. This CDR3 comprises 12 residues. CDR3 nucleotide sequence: TGTGCCAGCAGTTCCCCCGGGGCACCCCTCCACTTT. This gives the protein CASSSPGAPLHF.

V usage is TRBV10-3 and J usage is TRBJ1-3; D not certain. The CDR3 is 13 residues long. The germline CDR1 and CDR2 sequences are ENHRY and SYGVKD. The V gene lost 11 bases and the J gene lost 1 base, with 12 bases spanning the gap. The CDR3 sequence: CAVYIGSGNTIYF. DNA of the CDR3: TGTGCCGTATACATCGGTTCTGGAAACACCATATATTTT.

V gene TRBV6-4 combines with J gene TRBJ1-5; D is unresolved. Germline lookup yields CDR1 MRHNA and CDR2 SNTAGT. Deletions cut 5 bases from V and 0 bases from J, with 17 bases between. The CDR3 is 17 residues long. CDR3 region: CASSRHNGNYSNQPQHF. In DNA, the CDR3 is TGTGCCAGCAGTCGACACAATGGGAATTATAGCAATCAGCCCCAGCATTTT.

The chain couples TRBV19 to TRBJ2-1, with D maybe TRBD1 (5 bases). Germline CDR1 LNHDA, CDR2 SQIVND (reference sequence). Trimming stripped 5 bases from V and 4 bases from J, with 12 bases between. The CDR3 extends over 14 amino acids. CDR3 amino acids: CASSPIDSYNEQFF. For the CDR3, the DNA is TGTGCCAGTAGTCCGATCGACAGTTACAATGAGCAGTTCTTC.

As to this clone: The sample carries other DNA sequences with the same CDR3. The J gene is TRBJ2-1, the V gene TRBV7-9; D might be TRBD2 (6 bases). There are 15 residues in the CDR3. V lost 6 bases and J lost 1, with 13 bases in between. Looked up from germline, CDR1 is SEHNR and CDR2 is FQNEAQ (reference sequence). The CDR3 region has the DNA TGTGCCAGCAGACCGACGGGGGAGTCCTACAATGAGCAGTTCTTC. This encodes CASRPTGESYNEQFF.

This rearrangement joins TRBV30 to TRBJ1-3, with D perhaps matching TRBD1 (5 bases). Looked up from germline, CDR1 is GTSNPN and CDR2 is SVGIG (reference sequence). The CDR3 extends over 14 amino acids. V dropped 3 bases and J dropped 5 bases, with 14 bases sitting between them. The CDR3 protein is CAWSGGSGRNTIYF. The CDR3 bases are TGTGCCTGGAGCGGCGGATCAGGGAGAAACACCATATATTTT. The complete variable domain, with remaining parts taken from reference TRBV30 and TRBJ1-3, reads SQTIHQWPATLVQPVGSPLSLECTVEGTSNPNLYWYRQAAGRGLQLLFYSVGIGQISSEVPQNLSASRPQDRQFILSSKKLLLSDSGFYLCAWSGGSGRNTIYFGEGSWLTVV.

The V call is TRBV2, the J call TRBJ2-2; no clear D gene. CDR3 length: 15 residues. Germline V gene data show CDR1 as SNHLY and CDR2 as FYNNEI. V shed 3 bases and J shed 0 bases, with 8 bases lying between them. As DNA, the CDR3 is TGTGCCAGCAGTGATCACAGCCCGAACACCGGGGAGCTGTTTTTT. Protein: CASSDHSPNTGELFF.

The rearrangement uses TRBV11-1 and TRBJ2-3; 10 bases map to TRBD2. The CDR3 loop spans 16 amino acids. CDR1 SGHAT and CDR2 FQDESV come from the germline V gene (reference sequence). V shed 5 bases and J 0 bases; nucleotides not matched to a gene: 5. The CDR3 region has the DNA TGTGCCAGCAGCCTGAGGACTAGCGGAAGCACAGATACGCAGTATTTT. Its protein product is CASSLRTSGSTDTQYF.

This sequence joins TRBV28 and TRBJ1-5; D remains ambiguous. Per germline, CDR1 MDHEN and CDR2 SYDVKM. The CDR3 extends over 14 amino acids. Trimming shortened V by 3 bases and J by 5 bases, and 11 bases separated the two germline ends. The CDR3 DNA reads TGTGCCAGCAGTTTGCCGCGTGTAGATCAGCCCCAGCATTTT. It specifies CASSLPRVDQPQHF. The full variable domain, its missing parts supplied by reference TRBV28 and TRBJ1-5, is DVKVTQSSRYLVKRTGEKVFLECVQDMDHENMFWYRQDPGLGLRLIYFSYDVKMKEKGDIPEGYSVSREKKERFSLILESASTNQTSMYLCASSLPRVDQPQHFGDGTRLSIL.

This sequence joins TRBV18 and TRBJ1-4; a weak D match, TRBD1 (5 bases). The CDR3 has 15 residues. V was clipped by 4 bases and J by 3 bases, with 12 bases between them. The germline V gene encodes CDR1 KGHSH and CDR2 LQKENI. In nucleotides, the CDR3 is TGTGCCAGCTCACTGGGCCGGGACTCTAATGAAAAACTGTTTTTT. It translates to CASSLGRDSNEKLFF.

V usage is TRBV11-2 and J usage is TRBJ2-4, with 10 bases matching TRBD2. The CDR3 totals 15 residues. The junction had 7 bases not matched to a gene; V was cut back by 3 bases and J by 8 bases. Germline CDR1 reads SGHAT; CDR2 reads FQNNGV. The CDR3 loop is CASSFVAGGADIQYF. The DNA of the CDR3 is TGTGCCAGCAGCTTTGTAGCGGGGGGAGCTGACATTCAGTACTTC.